These 25 T cell receptor beta chains came from one sample sequenced in a study of vaccination and CD4 T cells after COVID-19. The sample's treatment: roughly nine-day PBMC culture with coronavirus spike peptide pools or control peptides (ViraFEST assay). Sequenced with the Oncomine TCR Beta short-read assay was DNA taken from cultured CD4+ T cells. TCRdb used MiXCR to reprocess the PCR reads, holding one entry per CDR3 protein. Seen here are about 15,000 distinct CDR3 sequences, around 66% observed once, and the top ten hold roughly 5%. Their target antigens are unknown. Sequencing was performed on CD4+ T cells from blood, cultured in vitro. Source of these receptors: a human donor who had recovered from COVID-19.

The chain uses TRBV19 and TRBJ1-1; TRBD1 might be the D (5 bases). This CDR3 is 13 amino acids long. Trimming removed 4 bases at V and 3 bases at J, with 9 bases between. Germline lookup yields CDR1 LNHDA and CDR2 SQIVND (reference sequence). CDR3 sequence (DNA): TGTGCCAGTAGTAGACGACAGTACACTGAAGCTTTCTTT. Its protein is CASSRRQYTEAFF.

This sequence joins TRBV20-1 and TRBJ1-5; TRBD1 matches 9 bases. Germline CDR1 is DFQATT and CDR2 is SNEGSKA (reference sequence). The CDR3 is 14 amino acids. The junction had 6 bases not matched to a gene; V was cut back by 4 bases and J by 5 bases. The CDR3 DNA is TGCAGTGCTAAAGGGACAGGGTTTTATCAGCCCCAGCATTTT. Translation: CSAKGTGFYQPQHF.

The chain joins TRBV30 to TRBJ1-2; D ambiguous. The CDR3 has 12 amino acids. Germline CDR1 GTSNPN, CDR2 SVGIG (reference sequence). Trimming shortened V by 7 bases and J by 5 bases, and 14 bases separated the two germline ends. The CDR3 region is CASTLEVYGYTF. CDR3 DNA sequence: TGTGCCTCGACTTTGGAGGTGTATGGCTACACCTTC. The whole variable domain, remainder taken from reference TRBV30 and TRBJ1-2, is SQTIHQWPATLVQPVGSPLSLECTVEGTSNPNLYWYRQAAGRGLQLLFYSVGIGQISSEVPQNLSASRPQDRQFILSSKKLLLSDSGFYLCASTLEVYGYTFGSGTRLTVV.

V gene TRBV28 combines with J gene TRBJ1-5; perhaps TRBD1 as D (5 bases). Germline assignment: CDR1 MDHEN and CDR2 SYDVKM. The CDR3 consists of 13 residues. Trimming removed 10 bases from V and 2 bases from J, with 12 bases in between. CDR3: CATQGYGNQPQHF. The CDR3, as DNA: TGTGCCACCCAGGGTTACGGCAATCAGCCCCAGCATTTT.

This clonotype is a singleton in its sample. The CDR3 loop reads CAYETGTGRGQPQHF. In nucleotides, the CDR3 is TGTGCCTACGAAACCGGGACAGGGCGCGGTCAGCCCCAGCATTTT. This chain joins TRBV30 and TRBJ1-5, with 9 nucleotides matching TRBD1. Germline lookup yields CDR1 GTSNPN and CDR2 SVGIG (reference sequence). V was pared by 7 bases and J by 6 bases, with 13 bases of the junction left unmatched. The CDR3 has 15 residues.

V is TRBV15 and J is TRBJ2-5; 11 bases agree with TRBD2. Germline CDR1 and CDR2: LNHNV and YYDKDF (reference sequence). CDR3 length equals 15 residues. Trimming cost V 4 bases and J 4 bases; bases outside gene matches: 5. DNA of the CDR3: TGTGCCACCAGCATTAGCGGGAGGGCCTCAGAGACCCAGTACTTC. Protein: CATSISGRASETQYF.

This clonotype was counted only a few times. The chain is built from TRBV19 and TRBJ1-5, with no clear D. V lost 7 bases and J lost 2, with 15 bases in between. Germline values: CDR1 LNHDA, CDR2 SQIVND (reference sequence). The CDR3 contains 15 residues. The CDR3 reads CASIGPHPGNQPQHF. Here the CDR3 DNA reads TGTGCCAGTATCGGTCCCCACCCGGGCAATCAGCCCCAGCATTTT.

The chain recombines TRBV30 with TRBJ1-1, with 7 bases aligning to TRBD1. The CDR3 spans 12 residues. Per the germline V gene, CDR1 is GTSNPN and CDR2 is SVGIG (reference sequence). The CDR3, as DNA: TGTGCAGGGGACAGCCTGAACACTGAAGCTTTCTTT. Amino acid sequence: CAGDSLNTEAFF.

This chain links TRBV20-1 with TRBJ1-5; 8 bases line up with TRBD1. This CDR3 region has 14 residues. Germline-derived CDR1 and CDR2 are DFQATT and SNEGSKA (reference sequence). Trimming at V came to 5 bases and at J to 7 bases, leaving 10 bases not matched to a gene. The CDR3 nucleotides read TGCAGTGCTTTCCGTCTAGACAGGGGACAGCCCCAGCATTTT. It codes for CSAFRLDRGQPQHF.

The V gene is TRBV20-1, the J gene TRBJ1-1, with D uncertain. Deletions cut 3 bases from V and 0 bases from J, with 14 bases between. This CDR3 contains 15 residues. Germline V gene data show CDR1 as DFQATT and CDR2 as SNEGSKA (reference sequence). Written as DNA, the CDR3 is TGCAGTGCTAGTTCTGAGGGCACGGTGAACACTGAAGCTTTCTTT. Its protein product is CSASSEGTVNTEAFF.

The chain carries TRBV28 and TRBJ2-2, with D hard to call. The CDR3 totals 15 residues. The V and J ends lost 0 bases and 5 bases respectively, with 10 bases between them. Germline V gene data show CDR1 as MDHEN and CDR2 as SYDVKM. CDR3 in amino acids: CASSLWGARTGELFF. CDR3 sequence (DNA): TGTGCCAGCAGTTTATGGGGCGCAAGGACCGGGGAGCTGTTTTTT.

The chain recombines TRBV12-3 or TRBV12-4 with TRBJ1-2; tentative D call: TRBD1 (5 bases). V shed 6 bases and J shed 4 bases, with 18 bases lying between them. CDR3 length: 15 residues. The CDR3 loop reads CASSWMGVASYGYTF. The CDR3, as DNA: TGTGCCAGCAGCTGGATGGGGGTGGCGAGCTATGGCTACACCTTC.

The chain carries TRBV30 and TRBJ2-5; 11 bases fit TRBD2. The CDR3 length is 14 residues. The V gene's germline CDR1 is GTSNPN and CDR2 SVGIG (reference sequence). Trimming removed 2 bases from V and 9 bases from J; junction bases left unmatched: 8. CDR3: CAWSRGLADRAQYF. The CDR3 DNA sequence: TGTGCCTGGAGTAGGGGACTAGCGGACAGGGCCCAGTACTTC.

V is TRBV30 and J is TRBJ1-1; D is unresolved. The CDR3 length is 13 residues. The V end was cut by 1 base, the J end by 3 bases, with 9 bases between. Germline loops: CDR1 GTSNPN, CDR2 SVGIG (reference sequence). CDR3 DNA: TGTGCCTGGAGTGGGGAGTTATACACTGAAGCTTTCTTT. Protein: CAWSGELYTEAFF.

The rearrangement joins TRBV7-2 to TRBJ1-2, with unresolved D. Trimming pared 5 bases from V and 0 bases from J, leaving 13 bases between. The germline CDR1 and CDR2 sequences are SGHTA and FQGNSA. The CDR3 length is 15 residues. CDR3 in amino acids: CASSPEPGANYGYTF. CDR3 nucleotides: TGTGCCAGCAGCCCCGAGCCGGGAGCTAACTATGGCTACACCTTC. Together with reference TRBV7-2 and TRBJ1-2, the CDR3 gives the full variable domain: GAGVSQSPSNKVTEKGKDVELRCDPISGHTALYWYRQSLGQGLEFLIYFQGNSAPDKSGLPSDRFSAERTGGSVSTLTIQRTQQEDSAVYLCASSPEPGANYGYTFGSGTRLTVV.

This chain connects TRBV2 to TRBJ2-5; weak D call: TRBD2 (5 bases). Germline lookup yields CDR1 SNHLY and CDR2 FYNNEI. Trimming took 2 bases from V and 3 from J, leaving 13 bases between them. CDR3 length: 15 residues. CDR3 residues: CASSEWSSRKETQYF. The CDR3 DNA follows: TGTGCCAGCAGTGAATGGTCTAGCCGAAAAGAGACCCAGTACTTC.

The chain has TRBV28 and TRBJ1-1; D unclear. Trimming shortened V by 6 bases and J by 8 bases, and 13 bases separated the two germline ends. Germline V lookup: CDR1 MDHEN, CDR2 SYDVKM. This CDR3 comprises 12 residues. The CDR3 region has the DNA TGTGCCAGCAGCCCCTGGTTCTGGGAAGCTTTCTTT. Translating it yields CASSPWFWEAFF. Supplemented by reference TRBV28 and TRBJ1-1, the full variable domain reads DVKVTQSSRYLVKRTGEKVFLECVQDMDHENMFWYRQDPGLGLRLIYFSYDVKMKEKGDIPEGYSVSREKKERFSLILESASTNQTSMYLCASSPWFWEAFFGQGTRLTVV.

This chain joins TRBV18 and TRBJ1-3; D not resolved. With 0 bases removed from V and 1 base from J, the gap between germline ends came to 13 bases. Germline values: CDR1 KGHSH, CDR2 LQKENI. The CDR3 extends over 17 amino acids. The CDR3 protein is CASSPPLPPGSGNTIYF. The CDR3 DNA reads TGTGCCAGCTCACCACCTCTCCCCCCGGGATCTGGAAACACCATATATTTT.

The V and J genes are TRBV24-1 and TRBJ2-3; TRBD2 agrees at 12 bases. V was clipped by 3 bases and J by 5 bases; unmatched bases: 14. The CDR3 is 19 residues long. Germline loops: CDR1 KGHDR, CDR2 SFDVKD. CDR3 protein: CATSDPPGLAGQKLDTQYF. CDR3 nucleotides: TGTGCCACCAGTGATCCCCCGGGACTAGCGGGCCAGAAGCTAGATACGCAGTATTTT.

The V and J genes are TRBV7-2 and TRBJ1-1; 9 bases are shared with TRBD1. This CDR3 region has 16 residues. The germline V gene encodes CDR1 SGHTA and CDR2 FQGNSA. Trimming cost V 1 base and J 7 bases; bases outside gene matches: 10. CDR3 in amino acids: CASSLDPPGQGGEAFF. As DNA, the CDR3 is TGTGCCAGCAGCTTAGACCCACCGGGACAGGGCGGTGAAGCTTTCTTT.

The genes are TRBV7-9 and TRBJ1-5; D gene uncertain. The CDR3 consists of 14 residues. With 3 bases removed from V and 6 bases from J, the gap between germline ends came to 12 bases. Germline lookup yields CDR1 SEHNR and CDR2 FQNEAQ (reference sequence). CDR3 loop: CASSFFRLAQPQHF. The CDR3 bases are TGTGCCAGCAGCTTTTTCAGGTTGGCTCAGCCCCAGCATTTT.

V usage is TRBV7-2 and J usage is TRBJ2-3; 10 bases line up with TRBD1. Germline assignment: CDR1 SGHTA and CDR2 FQGNSA. V shed 5 bases, J shed 6 bases, and the junction held 11 bases outside the gene matches. This CDR3 is 16 amino acids long. This CDR3 reads CASSQTRTGGTDTQYF. CDR3 sequence (DNA): TGTGCCAGCAGCCAAACCAGGACAGGGGGAACGGATACGCAGTATTTT.

The chain is built from TRBV15 and TRBJ1-3; unclear D gene. Germline values: CDR1 LNHNV, CDR2 YYDKDF (reference sequence). The CDR3 runs 16 residues. V was trimmed by 0 bases and J by 0 bases, leaving 9 bases between them. The CDR3: CATSRERSSSGNTIYF. Here the CDR3 DNA reads TGTGCCACCAGCAGAGAACGGTCCAGCTCTGGAAACACCATATATTTT.

The CDR3 loop reads CSAAGTSFSYEQYF. CDR3 bases: TGCAGTGCTGCCGGGACATCTTTCTCCTACGAGCAGTACTTC. The V and J genes are TRBV20-1 and TRBJ2-7; D perhaps matches TRBD1 (6 bases). Trimming left V 5 bases short and J 0 bases short, with 14 bases between. The germline CDR1 and CDR2 sequences are DFQATT and SNEGSKA (reference sequence). The length of the CDR3 is 14 residues.

The chain links TRBV20-1 to TRBJ1-5; D remains unclear. Trimming stripped 6 bases from V and 0 bases from J, with 9 bases between. This CDR3 region has 13 residues. CDR1 and CDR2 (germline): DFQATT, SNEGSKA (reference sequence). Written as DNA, the CDR3 is TGCAGTGCCCGGGAATTTAGCAATCAGCCCCAGCATTTT. The encoded protein is CSAREFSNQPQHF.